The present TCR beta chain was sequenced within a study of blood T cell repertoires in COVID-19. This clone was counted only a few times. The repertoire was sequenced with immunoSEQ multiplex PCR; TCRdb's copy has only in-frame clones and lacks some. The table includes 400,000 to 450,000 clones, roughly 88% detected once. V shed 4 bases, J shed 7 bases, and the junction held 9 bases outside the gene matches. This CDR3 is built from 17 residues. Looked up from germline, CDR1 is MGHRA and CDR2 is YSYEKL. Sequenced input: peripheral blood. The V call is TRBV4-1, the J call TRBJ2-3, with 15 nucleotides matching TRBD2. The sequence derives from a woman aged 45 to 65 with COVID-19, enrolled during active disease. The CDR3 here is CASSPSGLAGGRNTQYF. DNA of the CDR3: TGCGCCAGCAGCCCCTCCGGACTAGCGGGGGGGCGGAATACGCAGTATTTT.